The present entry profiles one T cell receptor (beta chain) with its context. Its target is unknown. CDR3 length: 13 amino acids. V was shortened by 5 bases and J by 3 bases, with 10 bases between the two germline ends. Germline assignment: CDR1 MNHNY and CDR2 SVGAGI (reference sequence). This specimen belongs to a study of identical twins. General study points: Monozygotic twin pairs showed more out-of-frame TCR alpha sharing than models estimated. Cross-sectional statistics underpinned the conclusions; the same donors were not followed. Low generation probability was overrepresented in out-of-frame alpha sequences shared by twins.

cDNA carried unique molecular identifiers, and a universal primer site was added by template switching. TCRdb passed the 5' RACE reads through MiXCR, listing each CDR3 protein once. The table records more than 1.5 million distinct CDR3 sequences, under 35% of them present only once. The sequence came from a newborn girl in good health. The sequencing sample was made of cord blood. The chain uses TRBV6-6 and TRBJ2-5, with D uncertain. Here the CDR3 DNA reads TGTGCCAGCAGTGCCTGGTTGAAAGAGACCCAGTACTTC. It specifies CASSAWLKETQYF.